This T cell receptor beta chain was observed in a study of OX40 agonist ivuxolimab in advanced cancers. The repertoire was sequenced with immunoSEQ multiplex PCR; TCRdb's copy has only in-frame clones and lacks some. The sample shows 70,000 or so clones, over 75% of them seen only once. This specimen consisted of CD4+ or CD8+ T cells sorted from blood, obtained in a trial of the OX40 agonist ivuxolimab. This clonotype was sampled from an adult with an advanced solid tumor such as melanoma, head and neck, liver or kidney cancer.

In nucleotides, the CDR3 is TGTGCCAGCAGTAGACAGGGTGGGGAAGAGACCCAGTACTTC. Residues: CASSRQGGEETQYF. The V and J genes are TRBV6-6 and TRBJ2-5; 7 positions match TRBD1. With 5 bases clipped from V and 3 bases from J, the junction kept 6 bases outside the gene matches. Germline V gene lookup returns CDR1 MNHNY and CDR2 SVGAGI (reference sequence). The CDR3 runs 14 residues.